This entry lists 25 T cell receptor beta chains sequenced from one sample in a study of blood T cells in healthy people across ages. Sample-barcoded 5' priming and a J-beta primer mix drove a second PCR of roughly 7 to 11 cycles. Each CDR3 protein is one row after TCRdb ran MiXCR on the 5' RACE reads. The sample includes around 1,800,000 distinct CDR3 sequences, roughly two fifths of them seen just once. Sequencing input: blood. The receptors were gathered from a human donor in good health.

This chain uses TRBV15 with TRBJ2-5; no clear D. V was clipped by 6 bases and J by 5 bases, with 16 bases between them. There are 14 residues in the CDR3. Germline-derived CDR1 and CDR2 are LNHNV and YYDKDF (reference sequence). The CDR3 bases are TGTGCCACCAGTAACCCCAGAATCTGGGAGACCCAGTACTTC. It encodes CATSNPRIWETQYF.

The chain links TRBV4-1 to TRBJ2-5; a weak D match, TRBD1 (6 bases). TRBJ2-7 matches the DNA end more closely, so the J call is doubtful. CDR3 size: 14 residues. The germline CDR1 and CDR2 sequences are MGHRA and YSYEKL. The CDR3 reads CASSRFSGDHEQYF. The CDR3 DNA follows: TGCGCCAGCAGCCGATTTTCAGGGGACCACGAGCAGTACTTC.

A few counts support this clonotype. The chain joins TRBV15 to TRBJ2-4; TRBD2 aligns across 7 bases. The trim removed 0 bases at V and 3 bases at J, leaving 23 bases unmatched. The V gene's germline CDR1 is LNHNV and CDR2 YYDKDF (reference sequence). This CDR3 contains 22 residues. The CDR3 reads CATSRDRPGGRGPDLVKNIQYF. CDR3 DNA sequence: TGTGCCACCAGCAGAGATCGCCCGGGAGGACGTGGTCCCGATTTAGTCAAAAACATTCAGTACTTC.

V is TRBV9 and J is TRBJ1-2; D gene unclear. CDR3 size: 13 residues. In germline, CDR1 is SGDLS, CDR2 YYNGEE. Trimming took 3 bases from V and 8 from J, leaving 14 bases between them. In nucleotides, the CDR3 is TGTGCCAGCAGCGCCGAAGGCCCATGGGGCTACACCTTC. The encoded protein is CASSAEGPWGYTF.

This chain links TRBV6-5 with TRBJ2-1, with 7 positions matching TRBD2. V shed 6 bases, J shed 4 bases, and the junction held 6 bases outside the gene matches. Germline V gene lookup returns CDR1 MNHEY and CDR2 SVGAGI. CDR3 size: 14 residues. In nucleotides, the CDR3 is TGTGCCAGCAGGGAGCGGGGTGGGTACAATGAGCAGTTCTTC. This codes for CASRERGGYNEQFF.

The rearrangement links TRBV12-3 or TRBV12-4 to TRBJ2-5; D unresolved. CDR3 size: 13 residues. The V and J ends lost 6 bases and 4 bases respectively, with 12 bases between them. The CDR3 DNA is TGTGCCAGCAGCAGGCACTCCAGAGAGACCCAGTACTTC. It codes for CASSRHSRETQYF.

As concerns this clonotype: Given a much more abundant clone one base away, this may be a read error. This sequence joins TRBV3-1 and TRBJ2-2, with D hard to call. The CDR3 covers 11 residues. V lost 6 bases to trimming and J lost 6 bases, with 5 bases between them. Germline V lookup: CDR1 LGHDT, CDR2 YNNKEL (reference sequence). For the CDR3, the DNA is TGTGCCAGCAGGTTGTCCGGGGAGCTGTTTTTT. Residues: CASRLSGELFF. Full variable domain (remainder filled in from reference TRBV3-1 and TRBJ2-2): DTAVSQTPKYLVTQMGNDKSIKCEQNLGHDTMYWYKQDSKKFLKIMFSYNNKELIINETVPNRFSPKSPDKAHLNLHINSLELGDSAVYFCASRLSGELFFGEGSRLTVL.

The V and J genes are TRBV19 and TRBJ2-3, with D perhaps given as TRBD1 or TRBD2 (5 bases each). V shed 3 bases and J shed 3 bases, with 10 bases lying between them. Germline values: CDR1 LNHDA, CDR2 SQIVND (reference sequence). CDR3 size: 14 residues. The chain's CDR3 is CASSILGETDTQYF. The CDR3 DNA reads as TGTGCCAGTAGTATTTTAGGGGAGACAGATACGCAGTATTTT.

This clonotype turned up a few times. The CDR3 DNA follows: TGTGCCAGCAGTCCTAGCGGGGGGTATGAGCAGTTCTTC. This sequence encodes CASSPSGGYEQFF. V is TRBV6-5 and J is TRBJ2-1, with TRBD2 matching 11 bases. The germline V gene has CDR1 MNHEY and CDR2 SVGAGI. V dropped 5 bases and J dropped 8; count of bases not matched to a gene: 2. CDR3 length equals 13 residues.

V and J are TRBV6-5 and TRBJ1-5; D possibly corresponds to TRBD1 (5 bases). CDR3 length equals 16 residues. Germline V CDR1 and CDR2: MNHEY, SVGAGI. The V gene lost 6 bases and the J gene lost 3 bases, with 18 bases spanning the gap. DNA for the CDR3: TGTGCCAGCAGCCCCTCCTGGGGGGAGGCCAATCAGCCCCAGCATTTT. Amino acids: CASSPSWGEANQPQHF.

The chain uses TRBV9 and TRBJ1-2; D uncertain. Germline values: CDR1 SGDLS, CDR2 YYNGEE. The CDR3 is made up of 15 amino acids. V was trimmed by 6 bases and J by 4 bases, leaving 19 bases between them. CDR3: CASNANSATAYGYTF. In DNA, the CDR3 is TGTGCCAGCAACGCAAACAGCGCGACCGCCTATGGCTACACCTTC.

This clonotype was counted only a few times. This chain's CDR3 is CASSNCGGYSYEQYF. CDR3 coding DNA: TGTGCCAGCAGCAACTGCGGGGGGTACTCCTACGAGCAGTACTTC. V usage is TRBV21-1 and J usage is TRBJ2-7; the table assigns TRBD2, which was not confirmed against the DNA. TRBV21-1 is recorded as a pseudogene. The CDR3 runs 15 residues.

This chain joins TRBV10-3 and TRBJ2-1; 9 nucleotides align to TRBD1. Germline assignment: CDR1 ENHRY and CDR2 SYGVKD. Trimming removed 5 bases from V and 7 bases from J; junction bases left unmatched: 6. There are 14 residues in the CDR3. CDR3 sequence reads: CAISSGQGRNEQFF. CDR3 DNA: TGTGCCATCAGTTCGGGACAGGGAAGGAATGAGCAGTTCTTC.

The rearrangement links TRBV15 to TRBJ2-4, with D hard to call. The J call may be mistaken, given a closer DNA end match to TRBJ2-7. This CDR3 spans 14 amino acids. From germline, CDR1 is LNHNV and CDR2 YYDKDF (reference sequence). The CDR3 bases are TGTGCCACCAGCAGAGAAGAAGGTCAGGCCGAGCAGTACTTC. Its translation is CATSREEGQAEQYF.

Turning to this clonotype: This sequence is one base from a far larger clone and is likely a read error. The chain couples TRBV7-9 to TRBJ2-1; D not resolved. Trimming pared 1 base from V and 5 bases from J, leaving 6 bases between. Germline V CDR1 and CDR2: SEHNR, FQNEAQ (reference sequence). The CDR3 has 13 residues. Written as DNA, the CDR3 is TGTGCCAGCAGCTTAGAACAGAACAATGAGCAGTTCTTC. It specifies CASSLEQNNEQFF.

The chain uses TRBV7-2 and TRBJ1-1; 7 nucleotides line up with TRBD1. CDR3 length: 17 amino acids. From germline, CDR1 is SGHTA and CDR2 FQGNSA. Trimming took 7 bases from V and 0 from J; bases not matched to a gene: 14. The CDR3 loop reads CASKLYSGTDMNTEAFF. The CDR3 DNA is TGTGCCAGCAAGCTTTATTCCGGGACAGATATGAACACTGAAGCTTTCTTT.

The chain uses TRBV10-3 and TRBJ2-7; 7 bases are a match to TRBD1. With V trimmed by 2 bases and J by 12 bases, 10 bases remained unmatched. Germline V gene data show CDR1 as ENHRY and CDR2 as SYGVKD. The CDR3 totals 13 residues. The CDR3 sequence is CAISESDRAKGYF. Written as DNA, the CDR3 is TGTGCCATCAGTGAGAGCGACAGGGCTAAAGGGTACTTC.

This clonotype was seen only a few times. The genes are TRBV24-1 and TRBJ2-7; no clear D. The CDR3 runs to 14 residues. V was pared by 3 bases and J by 4 bases, with 12 bases between. Germline CDR1 reads KGHDR; CDR2 reads SFDVKD. CDR3 region: CATSDATTDYEQYF. In DNA, the CDR3 is TGTGCCACCAGTGATGCCACGACTGATTACGAGCAGTACTTC.

This clonotype appeared once. V and J are TRBV7-2 and TRBJ2-1; D is perhaps TRBD1 (5 bases). This CDR3 has 12 amino acids. Germline lookup yields CDR1 SGHTA and CDR2 FQGNSA. The ends were cut back, 1 base at V and 12 bases at J, with 10 bases in the middle. DNA of the CDR3: TGTGCCAGCAGCTTAGATGTTCAGGGGCAGTTCTTC. It specifies CASSLDVQGQFF.

This clonotype was observed at least ten times. V usage is TRBV12-3 or TRBV12-4 and J usage is TRBJ1-2; TRBD1 matches 8 bases. The V gene end was trimmed by 4 bases and the J gene end by 6 bases; junction bases not matched to a gene: 10. The CDR3 consists of 15 residues. CDR3 sequence (DNA): TGTGCCAGCAGTTCCACTACATCAGGGGGCGATGGCTACACCTTC. Protein: CASSSTTSGGDGYTF.

V is TRBV28 and J is TRBJ2-4; tentatively, D is TRBD1 (6 bases). This CDR3 is 16 amino acids long. V dropped 6 bases and J dropped 4 bases, with 19 bases sitting between them. The germline V gene encodes CDR1 MDHEN and CDR2 SYDVKM. In DNA, the CDR3 is TGTGCCAGCAGCCCTACAGGGATGGTTCCGAAAAACATTCAGTACTTC. It translates to CASSPTGMVPKNIQYF.

This sequence joins TRBV9 and TRBJ2-4; D is unclear. Trimming cost V 2 bases and J 0 bases, with 6 bases left between them. The length of the CDR3 is 14 residues. In germline, CDR1 is SGDLS, CDR2 YYNGEE. DNA of the CDR3: TGTGCCAGCAGCGTGGGGATAGCCAAAAACATTCAGTACTTC. Protein sequence: CASSVGIAKNIQYF. Full variable domain (outside the CDR3, taken from reference TRBV9 and TRBJ2-4): DSGVTQTPKHLITATGQRVTLRCSPRSGDLSVYWYQQSLDQGLQFLIQYYNGEERAKGNILERFSAQQFPDLHSELNLSSLELGDSALYFCASSVGIAKNIQYFGAGTRLSVL.

The J gene is TRBJ1-5, the V gene TRBV12-3 or TRBV12-4; TRBD1 might be the D (5 bases). Trimming shortened V by 6 bases and J by 11 bases, and 23 bases separated the two germline ends. The length of the CDR3 is 15 residues. The CDR3 is CASRTIPGPPMAQHF. CDR3 DNA sequence: TGTGCCAGCAGAACAATCCCGGGACCCCCGATGGCCCAGCATTTT.

This clonotype turned up a few times. J is TRBJ1-5 and V is TRBV18, with TRBD1 matching 7 bases. With 3 bases clipped from V and 6 bases from J, the junction kept 11 bases outside the gene matches. The CDR3 is 16 amino acids. CDR1 KGHSH and CDR2 LQKENI come from the germline V gene. CDR3 coding DNA: TGTGCCAGCTCACCCGTACGACAGGGCACGAGTCAGCCCCAGCATTTT. It encodes CASSPVRQGTSQPQHF.

The CDR3 is CSVETGGIGYGYTF. The CDR3 DNA sequence: TGCAGCGTTGAGACAGGGGGGATAGGCTATGGCTACACCTTC. The chain is built from TRBV29-1 and TRBJ1-2; 9 nucleotides line up with TRBD1. After removal of 3 bases from V and 4 bases from J, the junction contained 6 bases not matched to a gene. This CDR3 has 14 residues. Germline V gives CDR1 SQVTM, CDR2 ANQGSEA.